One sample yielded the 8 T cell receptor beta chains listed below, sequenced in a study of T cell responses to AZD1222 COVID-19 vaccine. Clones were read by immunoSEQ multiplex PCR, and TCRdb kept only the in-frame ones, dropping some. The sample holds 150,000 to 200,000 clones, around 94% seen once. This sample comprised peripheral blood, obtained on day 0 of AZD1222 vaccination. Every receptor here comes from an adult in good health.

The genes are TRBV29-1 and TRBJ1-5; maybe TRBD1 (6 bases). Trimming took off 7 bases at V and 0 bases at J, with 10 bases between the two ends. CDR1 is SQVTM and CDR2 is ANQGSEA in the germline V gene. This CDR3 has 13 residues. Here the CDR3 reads CSATTGSNQPQHF. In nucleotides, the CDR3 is TGCAGCGCTACGACAGGTAGCAATCAGCCCCAGCATTTT.

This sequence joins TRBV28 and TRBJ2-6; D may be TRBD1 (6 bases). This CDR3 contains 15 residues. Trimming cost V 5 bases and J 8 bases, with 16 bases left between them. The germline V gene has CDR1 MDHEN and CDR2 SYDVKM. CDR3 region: CASSTTTQGTNVLTF. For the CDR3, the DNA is TGTGCCAGCAGTACCACCACGCAGGGGACCAACGTCCTGACTTTC.

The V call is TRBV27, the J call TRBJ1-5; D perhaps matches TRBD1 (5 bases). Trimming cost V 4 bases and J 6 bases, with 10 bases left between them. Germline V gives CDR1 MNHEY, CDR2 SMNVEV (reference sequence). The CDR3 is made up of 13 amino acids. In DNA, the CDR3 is TGTGCCAGCAGTTACGGGGGGGGTCAGCCCCAGCATTTT. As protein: CASSYGGGQPQHF.

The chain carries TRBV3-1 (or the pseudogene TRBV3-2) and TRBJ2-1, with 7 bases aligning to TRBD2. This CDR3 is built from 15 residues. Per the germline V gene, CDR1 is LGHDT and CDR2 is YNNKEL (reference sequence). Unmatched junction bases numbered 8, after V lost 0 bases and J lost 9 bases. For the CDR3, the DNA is TGTGCCAGCAGCCAAGAGGCTAGCGGCCCTGGTGAGCAGTTCTTC. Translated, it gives CASSQEASGPGEQFF.

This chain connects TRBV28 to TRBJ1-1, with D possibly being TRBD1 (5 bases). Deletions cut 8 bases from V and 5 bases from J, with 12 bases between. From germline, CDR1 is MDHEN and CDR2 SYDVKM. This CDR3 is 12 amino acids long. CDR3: CASLRGETEAFF. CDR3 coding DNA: TGTGCCAGCTTGAGGGGAGAAACTGAAGCTTTCTTT.

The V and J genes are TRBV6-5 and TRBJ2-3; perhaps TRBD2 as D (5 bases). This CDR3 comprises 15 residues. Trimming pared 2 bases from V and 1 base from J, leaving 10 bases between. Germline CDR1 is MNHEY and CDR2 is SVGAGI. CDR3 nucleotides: TGTGCCAGCAGTTACGCCGGGGTACGCACAGATACGCAGTATTTT. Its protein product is CASSYAGVRTDTQYF.

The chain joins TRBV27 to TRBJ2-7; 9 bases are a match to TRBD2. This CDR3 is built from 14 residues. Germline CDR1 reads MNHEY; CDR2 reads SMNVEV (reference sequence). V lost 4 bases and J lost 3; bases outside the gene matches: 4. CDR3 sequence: CASSSGLAFYEQYF. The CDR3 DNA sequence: TGTGCCAGCAGTTCGGGACTAGCCTTCTACGAGCAGTACTTC.

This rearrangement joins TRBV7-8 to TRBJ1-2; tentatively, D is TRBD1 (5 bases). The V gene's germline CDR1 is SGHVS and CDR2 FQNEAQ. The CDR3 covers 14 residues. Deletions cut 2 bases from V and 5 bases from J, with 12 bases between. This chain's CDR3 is CASSLWGGKYGYTF. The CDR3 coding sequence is TGTGCCAGCAGCTTATGGGGGGGAAAGTATGGCTACACCTTC.